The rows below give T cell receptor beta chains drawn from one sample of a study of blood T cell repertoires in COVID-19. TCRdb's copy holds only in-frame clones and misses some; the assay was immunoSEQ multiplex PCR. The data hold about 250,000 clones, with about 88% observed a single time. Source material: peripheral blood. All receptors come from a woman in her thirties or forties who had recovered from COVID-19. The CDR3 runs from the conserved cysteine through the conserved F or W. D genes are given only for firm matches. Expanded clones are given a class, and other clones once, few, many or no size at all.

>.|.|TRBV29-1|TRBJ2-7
CSVVLSRVPYEQYF
TGCAGCGTTGTCCTCTCGCGGGTTCCCTACGAGCAGTACTTC
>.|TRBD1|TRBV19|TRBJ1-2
CASFGQGGSYGYTF
TGTGCCAGCTTTGGACAGGGAGGGAGCTATGGCTACACCTTC
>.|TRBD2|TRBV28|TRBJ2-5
CATLTSGGPETQYF
TGTGCCACCCTGACTAGCGGGGGGCCTGAGACCCAGTACTTC
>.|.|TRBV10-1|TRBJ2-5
CASSGEGEETQYF
TGCGCCAGCTCAGGAGAGGGCGAGGAGACCCAGTACTTC
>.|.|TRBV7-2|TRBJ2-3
CASSLGRTDTQYF
TGTGCCAGCAGCTTAGGGCGCACAGATACGCAGTATTTT
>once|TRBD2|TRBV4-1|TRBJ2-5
CASSQEVRTRVMETQYF
TGCGCCAGCAGCCAAGAAGTACGGACTAGGGTAATGGAGACCCAGTACTTC
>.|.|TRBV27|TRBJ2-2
CASGARAGGLTGELFF
TGTGCCAGCGGGGCGCGGGCAGGGGGGTTGACCGGGGAGCTGTTTTTT
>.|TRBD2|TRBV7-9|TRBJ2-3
CASSTQRGSGGTDTQYF
TGTGCCAGCAGTACCCAGCGGGGTAGCGGGGGGACAGATACGCAGTATTTT
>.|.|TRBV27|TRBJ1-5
CASRDQGLPNQPQHF
TGTGCCAGCAGGGATCAGGGGCTACCAAATCAGCCCCAGCATTTT
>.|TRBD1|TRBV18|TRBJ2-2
CASSPGQGANTGELFF
TGTGCCAGCTCACCGGGACAGGGGGCGAACACCGGGGAGCTGTTTTTT
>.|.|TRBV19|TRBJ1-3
CASSLSRSGNTIYF
TGTGCCAGTAGCCTGTCCCGCTCTGGAAACACCATATATTTT
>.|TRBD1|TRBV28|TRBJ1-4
CATYGTGGNEKLFF
TGTGCCACCTATGGGACAGGGGGTAACGAAAAACTGTTTTTT
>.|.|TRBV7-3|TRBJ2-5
CASSLTGDYWETQYF
TGTGCCAGCAGCTTAACAGGAGACTATTGGGAGACCCAGTACTTC
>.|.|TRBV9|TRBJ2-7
CASSAPPSSYEQYF
TGTGCCAGCAGCGCCCCCCCTAGCTCCTACGAGCAGTACTTC
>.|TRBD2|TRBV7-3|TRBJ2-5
CASSLSGRAFETQYF
TGTGCCAGCAGCTTAAGCGGGAGGGCCTTTGAGACCCAGTACTTC
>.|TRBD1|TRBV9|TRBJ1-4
CASSVTGGRNEKLFF
TGTGCCAGCAGCGTCACAGGGGGCCGTAATGAAAAACTGTTTTTT
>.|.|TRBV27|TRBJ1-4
CASSPGTLEKLFF
TGTGCCAGCAGTCCTGGGACTCTCGAAAAACTGTTTTTT
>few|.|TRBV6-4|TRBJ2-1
CASSDSPGSSNEQFF
TGTGCCAGCAGTGACTCCCCCGGGAGTTCAAATGAGCAGTTCTTC
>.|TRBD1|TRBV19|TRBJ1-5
CAIGTTGGRGGPQHF
TGTGCCATAGGAACGACAGGGGGCCGGGGTGGGCCCCAGCATTTT
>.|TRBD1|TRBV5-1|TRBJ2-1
CASSAGQGKNEQFF
TGCGCCAGCAGCGCGGGACAGGGAAAAAATGAGCAGTTCTTC
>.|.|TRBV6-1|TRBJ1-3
CASSEVPGSGNTIYF
TGTGCCAGCAGTGAAGTCCCAGGGTCAGGAAACACCATATATTTT
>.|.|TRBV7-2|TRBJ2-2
CASSPTRYNTGELFF
TGTGCCAGCAGCCCCACCCGCTATAACACCGGGGAGCTGTTTTTT
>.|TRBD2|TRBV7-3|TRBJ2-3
CASSLTAGGPDTQYF
TGTGCCAGCAGCTTAACTGCGGGGGGGCCGGATACGCAGTATTTT
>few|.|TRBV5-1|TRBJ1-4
CASTPLPGGAANEKLFF
TGCGCCAGCACACCGTTACCGGGGGGTGCAGCTAATGAAAAACTGTTTTTT